This is a list of T cell receptor beta chains from one sample in a study of T-cell memory formation after mild COVID-19. TCRdb re-called the 5' RACE reads with MiXCR, one entry per CDR3 protein. The profile shows fewer than 90,000 distinct CDR3 sequences, 11% to 15% of them singletons. The sample comprised PBMCs or a T cell subset sorted from them (not recorded which). The receptor set was obtained from an adult woman who had mild COVID-19 (a few samples of this study predate the infection). Cell type and time point are not known. Each CDR3 is given with its conserved first and last residue. The D gene is left open where the match is weak. Clone size is not always given. Where it is, it says once, few, many or a class for expanded clones.

CDR3nt | CDR3aa | abundance | v_gene | d_gene | j_gene
TGTGCCAGCAGCTTACGAAGGGCAGATACGCAGTATTTT | CASSLRRADTQYF | few | TRBV5-6 | - | TRBJ2-3
TGTGCCACCAGTGATACTGGGGCCAACGTCCTGACTTTC | CATSDTGANVLTF | - | TRBV24-1 | - | TRBJ2-6
TGTGCCAGCAGCCGAAAGACAGGGGGCATCGATAATTCACCCCTCCACTTT | CASSRKTGGIDNSPLHF | few | TRBV4-2 | TRBD1 | TRBJ1-6
TGTGCCAGCGACGACAGGGTGAACACTGAAGCTTTCTTT | CASDDRVNTEAFF | few | TRBV6-5 | TRBD1 | TRBJ1-1
TGCAGTGCTTCAGAGCCGGGACTCGGTTTTTCACCCCTCCACTTT | CSASEPGLGFSPLHF | - | TRBV20-1 | - | TRBJ1-6
TGTGCCATCAGTTCGATCCCGGGACCGAATGAAAAACTGTTTTTT | CAISSIPGPNEKLFF | few | TRBV10-3 | - | TRBJ1-4
TGTGCCAGTAACCCGACAGAAACTAGCGGGGTTGATACGCAGTATTTT | CASNPTETSGVDTQYF | many | TRBV19 | TRBD2 | TRBJ2-3
TGCGCCAGCAGCTTTAGCGGGGGGGGCCTGACCAATGAGCAGTTCTTC | CASSFSGGGLTNEQFF | - | TRBV5-1 | TRBD2 | TRBJ2-1
TGTGCCAGCAGTACCTGGACAGGGGTAAAGAATTTTGGCGAGCAGTACTTC | CASSTWTGVKNFGEQYF | - | TRBV28 | TRBD1 | TRBJ2-7
TGTGCCAGCAGCTTAGCCGAGGGCGGGGAGCTGTTTTTT | CASSLAEGGELFF | - | TRBV7-8 | - | TRBJ2-2
TGCAGTGCTAGATTGGCGTCATCCTACAATGAGCAGTTCTTC | CSARLASSYNEQFF | few | TRBV20-1 | - | TRBJ2-1
TGTGCCAGCAGCCGCCCTGGGACAGGCGCTGAAGCTTTCTTT | CASSRPGTGAEAFF | - | TRBV3-1 | TRBD1 | TRBJ1-1
TGTGCCAGCAGCCCTCCTGGGGGTACAGCTTTCTTT | CASSPPGGTAFF | - | TRBV7-9 | - | TRBJ1-1
TGTGCCAGCAGCCTACAGGGACAGGGGGCACGCACAGATACGCAGTATTTT | CASSLQGQGARTDTQYF | - | TRBV5-5 | TRBD1 | TRBJ2-3
TGTGCCAGCAGCCCCGAATGGACAGGGACTCATGAAGCTTTCTTT | CASSPEWTGTHEAFF | few | TRBV4-2 | TRBD1 | TRBJ1-1
TGTGCCAGCAGCCCAGGGGTTGGCACTGAAGCTTTCTTT | CASSPGVGTEAFF | few | TRBV9 | - | TRBJ1-1
TGTGCCAGCAGCTTAGCCCCCGGGACTAGCGGTTATGGTGAGCAGTTCTTC | CASSLAPGTSGYGEQFF | - | TRBV7-6 | TRBD2 | TRBJ2-1
TGTGCCAGCTCAAGCGACCCTGACACAGATACGCAGTATTTT | CASSSDPDTDTQYF | few | TRBV7-6 | - | TRBJ2-3
TGCAGTGCTCAGAATAAGCGTCGGAGCTACGAGCAGTACTTC | CSAQNKRRSYEQYF | - | TRBV20-1 | - | TRBJ2-7
TGCGCCAGCAGCTTGGCCACGACAACCACAGATACGCAGTATTTT | CASSLATTTTDTQYF | many | TRBV5-1 | - | TRBJ2-3
TGTGCCAGCAGTTTAGAAAACAGGGGGCACGAGCAGTACTTC | CASSLENRGHEQYF | few | TRBV12-3/TRBV12-4 | TRBD1 | TRBJ2-7
TGTGCCAGCCTCCCGGGACTAGCGGGGGGCGCCGAGACCCAGTACTTC | CASLPGLAGGAETQYF | few | TRBV2 | TRBD2 | TRBJ2-5
TGTGCCAGCAGCTTCGGGACCGATCATTACAATGAGCAGTTCTTC | CASSFGTDHYNEQFF | few | TRBV5-5 | - | TRBJ2-1
TGCAGTGCTAGATTCAATCCTGGGACTCCCCGGAATGAGCAGTTCTTC | CSARFNPGTPRNEQFF | - | TRBV20-1 | - | TRBJ2-1
TGTGCCAGCAGCCTGGGACAGGGCATTCTAGACACTGAAGCTTTCTTT | CASSLGQGILDTEAFF | few | TRBV14 | TRBD1 | TRBJ1-1
TGTGCCAGCAGTGGACTAGCGGGGGGGCAAGATACGCAGTATTTT | CASSGLAGGQDTQYF | - | TRBV6-1 | TRBD2 | TRBJ2-3
TGTGCCAGCAGCGCTGAACTAGCGGGAGATATATTCGATGAGCAGTTCTTC | CASSAELAGDIFDEQFF | few | TRBV3-1 | TRBD2 | TRBJ2-1
TGTGCCAGCAGCCTAGGGGGGGGAGGTAACACTGAAGCTTTCTTT | CASSLGGGGNTEAFF | - | TRBV7-9 | - | TRBJ1-1
TGCGCCAGCAGCCTCGGACTAGCGGGATACTCCTACAATGAGCAGTTCTTC | CASSLGLAGYSYNEQFF | - | TRBV5-1 | TRBD2 | TRBJ2-1
TGTGCCAGCAGCCCCGGGACAGCCTCGTACCAAGAGACCCAGTACTTC | CASSPGTASYQETQYF | - | TRBV11-3 | TRBD1 | TRBJ2-5
TGTGCCACCAGCGCCAGAGAGATGAACACTGAAGCTTTCTTT | CATSAREMNTEAFF | - | TRBV24-1 | - | TRBJ1-1
TGCAGCGTTGAAGAGTGGGATGGCACAGATACGCAGTATTTT | CSVEEWDGTDTQYF | - | TRBV29-1 | - | TRBJ2-3
TGCGCCAGCAGCCAAGTCAGACAGGGAGAAGCTTTCTTT | CASSQVRQGEAFF | few | TRBV4-1 | TRBD1 | TRBJ1-1
TGTGCCATTCAATACGGCGTAGCTGGGGCCAACGTCCTGACTTTC | CAIQYGVAGANVLTF | few | TRBV2 | - | TRBJ2-6
TGCAGCGTGGATGCGTTCAGACAGGGCCTCACAGATACGCAGTATTTT | CSVDAFRQGLTDTQYF | - | TRBV29-1 | TRBD1 | TRBJ2-3
TGTGCCAGCAGCGGACCGACAGCCGGGAGGTTCTTC | CASSGPTAGRFF | few | TRBV7-9 | - | TRBJ2-1
TGTGCCAGCAGTTTATTAGTAGGGGACACTGAAGCTTTCTTT | CASSLLVGDTEAFF | - | TRBV27 | - | TRBJ1-1
TGCAGCGTTGAGCGGGGAGGGGGCGATTGGTATGGCTACACCTTC | CSVERGGGDWYGYTF | - | TRBV29-1 | TRBD1 | TRBJ1-2
TGTGCCAGTAGTATCCTAGATCAAGAGACCCAGTACTTC | CASSILDQETQYF | few | TRBV19 | - | TRBJ2-5
TGCGCCAGCAGCCAAGAAAACAGGGGCACCGGGGAGCTGTTTTTT | CASSQENRGTGELFF | few | TRBV4-1 | TRBD1 | TRBJ2-2
TGTGCCACCAGCACAGGGTCCCAAGAGACCCAGTACTTC | CATSTGSQETQYF | - | TRBV15 | - | TRBJ2-5
TGTGCCAGCAGCCAACCTCTTGGAAACACCGGGGAGCTGTTTTTT | CASSQPLGNTGELFF | few | TRBV14 | - | TRBJ2-2
TGTGCCAGCAGCAGGGGACTAGCGGGAGGGCCTCCAGATACGCAGTATTTT | CASSRGLAGGPPDTQYF | - | TRBV7-9 | TRBD2 | TRBJ2-3
TGTGCCAGCAGCTTAGATGACCGAGGGGCGGACACCGGGGAGCTGTTTTTT | CASSLDDRGADTGELFF | - | TRBV7-8 | - | TRBJ2-2
TGTGCCACCAGTGATTTCGGGGTGATGGAGACCCAGTACTTC | CATSDFGVMETQYF | once | TRBV24-1 | - | TRBJ2-5
TGTGCCAGCACCAGACTCCCTAGCGGGAGGGCCAATGAGCAGTTCTTC | CASTRLPSGRANEQFF | - | TRBV11-3 | TRBD2 | TRBJ2-1
TGCGCCAGCAGCTTGGCTCCGACAGGGGATCTCACAGATACGCAGTATTTT | CASSLAPTGDLTDTQYF | few | TRBV5-1 | TRBD1 | TRBJ2-3
TGTGCCAGCAGCTCCCCGAGACAACGCTCCTACGAGCAGTACTTC | CASSSPRQRSYEQYF | many | TRBV7-9 | - | TRBJ2-7
TGTGCCAGCAGCTTAGAGGGGCAGGACTACAATGAGCAGTTCTTC | CASSLEGQDYNEQFF | many | TRBV7-8 | - | TRBJ2-1
TGTGCCAGCAGCTTGGGATCCAGCGGGGCTGCCGGTGATACGCAGTATTTT | CASSLGSSGAAGDTQYF | few | TRBV5-4 | TRBD2 | TRBJ2-3